These 24 T cell receptor beta chains share one sample of origin, sequenced in a study of beta chain features in type 1 diabetes. Whole-study results and caveats: There was a moderate but significant shortening of TCRB CDR3s in all four CD4+ subsets of Type 1 diabetes patients.

As every portion of the isolated RNA was reverse transcribed, the sequencing read expressed TCRB transcripts. The data were produced by immunoSEQ multiplex PCR, yet TCRdb's version contains in-frame clones alone and is incomplete. The data hold 300,000 to 400,000 clones, with roughly 12% observed a single time. Their target antigens are unknown. Source material: naive CD4+ T cells from blood. All receptors derive from a young woman with type 1 diabetes.

In this sample, this clone turned up a few times. The chain is built from TRBV2 and TRBJ1-1; D might be TRBD1 (5 bases). Trimming stripped 2 bases from V and 3 bases from J, with 7 bases between. The length of the CDR3 is 13 residues. Germline CDR1 is SNHLY and CDR2 is FYNNEI. CDR3 protein: CASSESGYTEAFF. The CDR3 DNA follows: TGTGCCAGCAGTGAATCAGGGTACACTGAAGCTTTCTTT.

J is TRBJ1-1 and V is TRBV9, with TRBD1 as a possible D gene (6 bases). The germline CDR1 and CDR2 sequences are SGDLS and YYNGEE. The CDR3 runs to 13 residues. V dropped 0 bases and J dropped 11 bases, with 14 bases sitting between them. The CDR3 here is CASSVEEGGGAFF. CDR3 DNA: TGTGCCAGCAGCGTAGAAGAGGGGGGAGGGGCTTTCTTT.

The chain is built from TRBV2 and TRBJ2-6; the D gene is possibly TRBD1 (6 bases). Germline CDR1 SNHLY, CDR2 FYNNEI. The CDR3 is made up of 14 amino acids. Trimming removed 5 bases from V and 3 bases from J, with 8 bases in between. CDR3 bases: TGTGCCAGCAGTTACAGGGTTGGGGCCAACGTCCTGACTTTC. Protein sequence: CASSYRVGANVLTF. The full variable domain, in which reference TRBV2 and TRBJ2-6 provide the parts outside the CDR3, is EPEVTQTPSHQVTQMGQEVILRCVPISNHLYFYWYRQILGQKVEFLVSFYNNEISEKSEIFDDQFSVERPDGSNFTLKIRSTKLEDSAMYFCASSYRVGANVLTFGAGSRLTVL.

This clone was observed a few times. As DNA, the CDR3 is TGTGCCAGCAGCTTCTCCTCTGGAAACACCATATATTTT. This translates into CASSFSSGNTIYF. The rearrangement links TRBV6-5 to TRBJ1-3; D gene unclear. CDR3 size: 13 residues. From germline, CDR1 is MNHEY and CDR2 SVGAGI. V gave up 6 bases and J gave up 0 bases, with 6 bases separating them.

This rearrangement joins TRBV28 to TRBJ2-6; D is perhaps TRBD2 (5 bases). Germline V gene sequence: CDR1 MDHEN, CDR2 SYDVKM. V lost 2 bases, J lost 2 bases, and 7 bases lay in between. The CDR3 totals 15 residues. In DNA form, the CDR3 reads TGTGCCAGCAGTTTAGAGGGCCCTGGGGCCAACGTCCTGACTTTC. It specifies CASSLEGPGANVLTF.

A few counts support this clone. This chain links TRBV19 with TRBJ1-5, with D perhaps TRBD1 (6 bases). Germline lookup yields CDR1 LNHDA and CDR2 SQIVND (reference sequence). The CDR3 covers 14 residues. V was shortened by 5 bases and J by 4 bases, with 12 bases between the two germline ends. The CDR3: CASSWRGGNQPQHF. The CDR3 DNA is TGTGCCAGTAGTTGGCGAGGGGGAAATCAGCCCCAGCATTTT.

Ten or more counts support this clone. This chain connects TRBV11-2 to TRBJ2-7; D is ambiguous. The CDR3 length is 12 residues. CDR1 and CDR2 from the germline V gene are SGHAT and FQNNGV. V dropped 5 bases and J dropped 4 bases, with 9 bases sitting between them. The CDR3 DNA reads TGTGCCAGCAGCCGCGACTCGTACGAGCAGTACGTC. This codes for CASSRDSYEQYV.

This chain uses TRBV7-9 with TRBJ2-1, with D tentatively TRBD2 (6 bases). The CDR3 sequence is 15 residues long. Trimming removed 5 bases from V and 4 bases from J, with 15 bases in between. Germline V gene sequence: CDR1 SEHNR, CDR2 FQNEAQ (reference sequence). The CDR3 loop reads CASSPPEGLYNEQFF. CDR3 DNA sequence: TGTGCCAGCAGCCCCCCGGAGGGCTTGTACAATGAGCAGTTCTTC.

The chain uses TRBV6-5 and TRBJ2-1, with 11 bases fitting TRBD2. V lost 2 bases and J lost 11; bases outside the gene matches: 5. The CDR3 length is 14 residues. The V gene's germline CDR1 is MNHEY and CDR2 SVGAGI. DNA of the CDR3: TGTGCCAGCAGTTACGGCTTAGCGGGAGGGCAGCAGTTCTTC. It specifies CASSYGLAGGQQFF.

The rearrangement joins TRBV11-2 to TRBJ1-5; D unresolved. From germline, CDR1 is SGHAT and CDR2 FQNNGV. The V end was cut by 1 base, the J end by 4 bases, with 8 bases between. The CDR3 consists of 14 residues. This CDR3 reads CASSLASGNQPQHF. CDR3 bases: TGTGCCAGCAGCTTAGCCTCGGGGAATCAGCCCCAGCATTTT.

The chain is built from TRBV5-1 and TRBJ1-2; TRBD1 might be the D (5 bases). Germline V gene lookup returns CDR1 SGHRS and CDR2 YFSETQ. The CDR3 totals 12 residues. Deletions cut 4 bases from V and 8 bases from J, with 12 bases between. CDR3 residues: CASSRGRTGYTF. Here the CDR3 DNA reads TGCGCCAGCAGCAGAGGGAGGACAGGCTACACCTTC.

V and J are TRBV30 and TRBJ2-7, with 8 positions matching TRBD2. The germline gives CDR1 GTSNPN, CDR2 SVGIG (reference sequence). Trimming removed 3 bases from V and 4 bases from J; junction bases left unmatched: 14. There are 16 residues in the CDR3. CDR3 protein: CAWSSYTGTSKYEQYF. In DNA, the CDR3 is TGTGCCTGGAGCAGTTACACCGGGACTAGTAAGTACGAGCAGTACTTC.

This clone was observed a handful of times. The chain combines TRBV30 with TRBJ2-5; 12 bases map to TRBD2. This CDR3 spans 15 amino acids. The V gene's germline CDR1 is GTSNPN and CDR2 SVGIG (reference sequence). With V trimmed by 4 bases and J by 5 bases, 8 bases remained unmatched. CDR3 region: CAWKETSGSPETQYF. In DNA, the CDR3 is TGTGCCTGGAAAGAGACTAGCGGGAGTCCCGAGACCCAGTACTTC. Using reference TRBV30 and TRBJ2-5 for the parts outside the CDR3, the full variable domain is SQTIHQWPATLVQPVGSPLSLECTVEGTSNPNLYWYRQAAGRGLQLLFYSVGIGQISSEVPQNLSASRPQDRQFILSSKKLLLSDSGFYLCAWKETSGSPETQYFGPGTRLLVL.

The chain recombines TRBV7-3 with TRBJ2-5; perhaps TRBD2 as D (5 bases). Germline V lookup: CDR1 SGHTA, CDR2 FQGTGA. The CDR3 consists of 11 residues. V gave up 5 bases and J gave up 7 bases, with 8 bases separating them. CDR3 nucleotide sequence: TGTGCCAGCAGCCCCGGAGGGACCCAGTACTTC. It encodes CASSPGGTQYF.

The chain uses TRBV30 and TRBJ2-7; D is perhaps TRBD1 (5 bases). This CDR3 spans 13 amino acids. Germline V gene lookup returns CDR1 GTSNPN and CDR2 SVGIG (reference sequence). Trimming shortened V by 5 bases and J by 3 bases, and 14 bases separated the two germline ends. The CDR3 protein is CAWDRQRFYEQYF. The DNA of the CDR3 is TGTGCCTGGGACCGACAGAGATTCTACGAGCAGTACTTC.

The chain joins TRBV7-3 to TRBJ2-2; possible D gene TRBD2, 5 bases. V dropped 7 bases and J dropped 4 bases, with 19 bases sitting between them. The germline V gene has CDR1 SGHTA and CDR2 FQGTGA. The CDR3 loop spans 16 amino acids. The chain's CDR3 is CASIHPQNRGTGELFF. In DNA form, the CDR3 reads TGTGCCAGCATCCACCCGCAGAACCGGGGCACCGGGGAGCTGTTTTTT.

The chain is built from TRBV15 and TRBJ2-1; 12 bases line up with TRBD2. CDR1 is LNHNV and CDR2 is YYDKDF in the germline V gene (reference sequence). Unmatched junction bases numbered 6, after V lost 2 bases and J lost 4 bases. This CDR3 has 17 residues. Written as DNA, the CDR3 is TGTGCCACCAGCAGACCCAGGACTAGCGGGGCATACAATGAGCAGTTCTTC. Translated: CATSRPRTSGAYNEQFF.

This chain connects TRBV18 to TRBJ1-1, with D perhaps TRBD1 (5 bases). Trimming took off 3 bases at V and 6 bases at J, with 14 bases between the two ends. The length of the CDR3 is 14 residues. Per germline, CDR1 KGHSH and CDR2 LQKENI. CDR3 DNA sequence: TGTGCCAGCTCACCGAGCCAGGGTGGGGCTGAAGCTTTCTTT. Protein product: CASSPSQGGAEAFF.

This clone was counted at least ten times. The sample holds other DNA sequences that translate to the same CDR3. The chain recombines TRBV29-1 with TRBJ1-2; tentative D call: TRBD1 (6 bases). Germline CDR1 is SQVTM and CDR2 is ANQGSEA. Trimming took 4 bases from V and 5 from J, leaving 8 bases between them. The length of the CDR3 is 11 residues. This CDR3 is CSVGTVYGYTF. The CDR3 bases are TGCAGCGTTGGGACAGTTTATGGCTACACCTTC.

This rearrangement joins TRBV5-1 to TRBJ2-5, with TRBD1 as a possible D gene (6 bases). The ends were cut back, 3 bases at V and 5 bases at J, with 20 bases in the middle. CDR1 is SGHRS and CDR2 is YFSETQ in the germline V gene. The CDR3 covers 16 residues. The CDR3 bases are TGCGCCAGCAGCTCGGCCCGACAGGTGGGAGCGGAGACCCAGTACTTC. Its protein product is CASSSARQVGAETQYF.

This clone was counted between two and nine times. The CDR3 spells CASRLAGVNEQYF. The CDR3 DNA sequence: TGTGCCAGCAGACTAGCGGGAGTAAATGAGCAGTACTTC. The gene calls are TRBV27 and TRBJ2-7; the match to TRBD2 covers 11 bases. This CDR3 is 13 amino acids long. Germline V gene data show CDR1 as MNHEY and CDR2 as SMNVEV (reference sequence). V shed 6 bases, J shed 7 bases, and the junction held 5 bases outside the gene matches.

Written as DNA, the CDR3 is TGTGCCAGCTCACCATCCCTAGCGGGATACACCGGGGAGCTGTTTTTT. It codes for CASSPSLAGYTGELFF. This chain uses TRBV18 with TRBJ2-2; 9 bases align to TRBD2. The V and J ends lost 2 bases and 3 bases, in that order; junction bases with no gene match: 4. The CDR3 spans 16 residues. Germline V lookup: CDR1 KGHSH, CDR2 LQKENI.

This clone was observed a few times. The rearrangement uses TRBV30 and TRBJ1-5, with D possibly matching TRBD1 (6 bases). CDR3 size: 15 residues. V was clipped by 0 bases and J by 3 bases, with 12 bases between them. The germline V gene encodes CDR1 GTSNPN and CDR2 SVGIG (reference sequence). The CDR3 loop is CAWSVTGFFNQPQHF. In DNA form, the CDR3 reads TGTGCCTGGAGTGTTACAGGGTTTTTCAATCAGCCCCAGCATTTT.

This chain links TRBV7-9 with TRBJ2-7, with 10 nucleotides matching TRBD2. The CDR3 extends over 15 amino acids. Trimming cost V 1 base and J 2 bases; bases outside gene matches: 2. CDR1 is SEHNR and CDR2 is FQNEAQ in the germline V gene (reference sequence). The CDR3 DNA reads TGTGCCAGCAGCTTAGGGACTAGCGGAACCTACGAGCAGTACTTC. It codes for CASSLGTSGTYEQYF.